The entry below gives a single T cell receptor beta chain sequence along with its context. The antigen is not known. Indicated time point: blood 2 weeks post-SBRT. Treatment reported: 15 Gy SBRT to primary tumor, nephrectomy 4 weeks later. CDR1 is MRHNA and CDR2 is SNTAGT in the germline V gene. Trimming cost V 7 bases and J 4 bases, with 7 bases left between them. This CDR3 has 11 amino acids. The data were taken from a study of radiation and T cells in renal cell carcinoma. The study, taken as a whole, reports: Top tumor clonotypes rose in blood 2 weeks post-radiation, then contracted.

Repertoires were generated with immunoSEQ multiplex PCR, while TCRdb's copy carries only in-frame clones and drops some. The table lists fewer than 55,000 clones, 80% of them singletons. The chain uses TRBV6-4 and TRBJ1-2; D unclear. The sequence came from a woman between 65 and 79 years old with renal cell carcinoma. The sample was blood, taken from a patient whose treatment included radiotherapy and nephrectomy. The CDR3 here is CASTGPYGYTF. The CDR3 DNA sequence: TGTGCCAGCACCGGGCCCTATGGCTACACCTTC.